These 6 T cell receptor beta chains were sequenced from one sample in a study of cytomegalovirus exposure and HLA in healthy donors. PCR was performed using 60 Vbeta and 13 Jbeta primers. Clones were read by immunoSEQ multiplex PCR, and TCRdb kept only the in-frame ones, dropping some. The table has roughly 130,000 clones, just under 75% seen once. The sequencing input was PBMCs. Receptors originate from a middle-aged man in good health and CMV-seropositive.

This chain uses TRBV11-2 with TRBJ2-3; D is possibly TRBD1 (5 bases). The CDR3 sequence is 18 residues long. Germline V gene data show CDR1 as SGHAT and CDR2 as FQNNGV. The V and J ends lost 2 bases and 2 bases respectively, with 20 bases between them. The CDR3 DNA is TGTGCCAGCAGCTTACAGTCTGGGGCAGGGAAAAACACAGATACGCAGTATTTT. Its protein product is CASSLQSGAGKNTDTQYF. Filled out from reference TRBV11-2 and TRBJ2-3, the complete variable domain reads EAGVAQSPRYKIIEKRQSVAFWCNPISGHATLYWYQQILGQGPKLLIQFQNNGVVDDSQLPKDRFSAERLKGVDSTLKIQPAKLEDSAVYLCASSLQSGAGKNTDTQYFGPGTRLTVL.

This clone was seen more than once but under ten times. This sequence joins TRBV6-5 and TRBJ2-5, with 15 bases matching TRBD2. CDR1 is MNHEY, CDR2 SVGAGI, per germline. V lost 6 bases, J lost 4 bases, and 3 bases stayed unmatched. There are 15 residues in the CDR3. CDR3: CASSRTSGGVETQYF. The DNA for the CDR3 is TGTGCCAGCAGCCGGACTAGCGGGGGGGTAGAGACCCAGTACTTC.

This chain joins TRBV6-5 and TRBJ2-1, with 8 bases lining up with TRBD2. The CDR3 consists of 13 residues. In germline, CDR1 is MNHEY, CDR2 SVGAGI. V gave up 6 bases and J gave up 8 bases; unmatched junction bases: 6. The CDR3 reads CASRLSGKDEQFF. Here the CDR3 DNA reads TGTGCCAGCAGACTTAGCGGGAAGGATGAGCAGTTCTTC.

This clone was detected once. V usage is TRBV11-2 and J usage is TRBJ1-3, with D hard to call. There are 14 residues in the CDR3. V lost 3 bases, J lost 2 bases, and 8 bases lay in between. Germline values: CDR1 SGHAT, CDR2 FQNNGV. The CDR3 here is CASSFAAPGNTIYF. The CDR3 coding sequence is TGTGCCAGCAGCTTTGCCGCGCCTGGAAACACCATATATTTT.

This clone was seen more than once but under ten times. V is TRBV28 and J is TRBJ1-4; no firm D call. This CDR3 contains 12 residues. Germline V CDR1 and CDR2: MDHEN, SYDVKM. Trimming pared 3 bases from V and 8 bases from J, leaving 7 bases between. In DNA form, the CDR3 reads TGTGCCAGCAGTTTCGTCGGGGAAAAACTGTTTTTT. Translation: CASSFVGEKLFF. The full variable domain, in which reference TRBV28 and TRBJ1-4 provide the parts outside the CDR3, is DVKVTQSSRYLVKRTGEKVFLECVQDMDHENMFWYRQDPGLGLRLIYFSYDVKMKEKGDIPEGYSVSREKKERFSLILESASTNQTSMYLCASSFVGEKLFFGSGTQLSVL.

The gene calls are TRBV7-8 and TRBJ2-5; TRBD1 agrees at 7 bases. CDR1 and CDR2 from the germline V gene are SGHVS and FQNEAQ. Unmatched junction bases numbered 7, after V lost 0 bases and J lost 6 bases. This CDR3 has 15 amino acids. Here the CDR3 reads CASSLAEDRVKTQYF. DNA for the CDR3: TGTGCCAGCAGCTTAGCTGAAGACAGGGTGAAGACCCAGTACTTC.